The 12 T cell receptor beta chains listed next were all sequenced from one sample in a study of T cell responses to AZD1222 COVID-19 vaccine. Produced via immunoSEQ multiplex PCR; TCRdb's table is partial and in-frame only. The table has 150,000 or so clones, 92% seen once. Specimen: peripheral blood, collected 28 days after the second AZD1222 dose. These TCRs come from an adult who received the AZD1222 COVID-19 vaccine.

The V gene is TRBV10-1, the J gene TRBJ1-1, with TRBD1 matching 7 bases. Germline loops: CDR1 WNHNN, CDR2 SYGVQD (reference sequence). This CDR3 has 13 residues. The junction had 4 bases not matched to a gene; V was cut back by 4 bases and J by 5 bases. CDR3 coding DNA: TGCGCCAGCAGTGGGGACAGTCTAACTGAAGCTTTCTTT. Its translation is CASSGDSLTEAFF.

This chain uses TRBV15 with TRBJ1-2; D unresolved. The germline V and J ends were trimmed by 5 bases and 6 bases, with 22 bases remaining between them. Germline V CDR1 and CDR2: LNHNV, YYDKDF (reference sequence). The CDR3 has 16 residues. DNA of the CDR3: TGTGCCACCAGCGCGACCGGAACTCACGATATCAATGGCTACACCTTC. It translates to CATSATGTHDINGYTF.

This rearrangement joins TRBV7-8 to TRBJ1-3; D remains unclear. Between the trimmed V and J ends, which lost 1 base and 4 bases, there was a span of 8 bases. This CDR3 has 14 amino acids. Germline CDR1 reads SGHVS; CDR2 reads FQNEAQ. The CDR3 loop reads CASSLGTGGNTIYF. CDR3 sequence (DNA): TGTGCCAGCAGCTTAGGGACCGGCGGAAACACCATATATTTT.

CDR3 DNA sequence: TGTGCCATCAGTGAGACGGGGGGGCAAGCAGATACGCAGTATTTT. Translated: CAISETGGQADTQYF. The chain has TRBV10-3 and TRBJ2-3; 8 nucleotides align to TRBD2. This CDR3 has 15 amino acids. The V and J ends lost 2 bases and 4 bases, in that order; junction bases with no gene match: 5. Looked up from germline, CDR1 is ENHRY and CDR2 is SYGVKD.

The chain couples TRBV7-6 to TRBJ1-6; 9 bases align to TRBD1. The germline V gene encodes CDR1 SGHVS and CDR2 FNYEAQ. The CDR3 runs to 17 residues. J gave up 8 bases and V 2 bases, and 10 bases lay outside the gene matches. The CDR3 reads CASSLSGTGLSYSPLHF. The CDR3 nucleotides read TGTGCCAGCAGCTTAAGTGGGACAGGGTTATCTTATTCACCCCTCCACTTT.

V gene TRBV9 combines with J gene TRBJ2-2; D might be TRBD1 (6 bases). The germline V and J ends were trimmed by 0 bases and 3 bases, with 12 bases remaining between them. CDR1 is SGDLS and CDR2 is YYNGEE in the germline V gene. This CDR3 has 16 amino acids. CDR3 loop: CASSVGGRAYTGELFF. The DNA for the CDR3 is TGTGCCAGCAGCGTAGGGGGGCGGGCCTACACCGGGGAGCTGTTTTTT.

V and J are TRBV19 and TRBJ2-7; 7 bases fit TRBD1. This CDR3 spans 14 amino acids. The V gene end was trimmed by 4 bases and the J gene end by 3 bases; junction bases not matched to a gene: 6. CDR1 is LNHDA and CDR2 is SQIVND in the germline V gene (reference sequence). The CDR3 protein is CASSTGQNHYEQYF. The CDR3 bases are TGTGCCAGTAGTACGGGACAGAATCACTACGAGCAGTACTTC.

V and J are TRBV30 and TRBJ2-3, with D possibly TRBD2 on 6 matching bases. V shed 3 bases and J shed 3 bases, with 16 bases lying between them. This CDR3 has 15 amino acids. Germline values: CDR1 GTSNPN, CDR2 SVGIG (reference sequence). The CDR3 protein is CAWRTGVGSTDTQYF. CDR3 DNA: TGTGCCTGGAGGACGGGGGTGGGGTCGACAGATACGCAGTATTTT.

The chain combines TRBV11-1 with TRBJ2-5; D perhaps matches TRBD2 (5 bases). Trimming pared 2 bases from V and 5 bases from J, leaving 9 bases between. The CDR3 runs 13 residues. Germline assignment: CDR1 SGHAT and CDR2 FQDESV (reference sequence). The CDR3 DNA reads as TGTGCCAGCAGCTTACTGGAGGTGGAGACCCAGTACTTC. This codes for CASSLLEVETQYF.

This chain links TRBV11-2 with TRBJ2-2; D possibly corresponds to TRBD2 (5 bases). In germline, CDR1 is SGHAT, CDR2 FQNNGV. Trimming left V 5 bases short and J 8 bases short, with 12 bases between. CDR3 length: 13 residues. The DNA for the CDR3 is TGTGCCAGCAGCCCTTCGAGAGGGGGGGAGCTGTTTTTT. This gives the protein CASSPSRGGELFF.

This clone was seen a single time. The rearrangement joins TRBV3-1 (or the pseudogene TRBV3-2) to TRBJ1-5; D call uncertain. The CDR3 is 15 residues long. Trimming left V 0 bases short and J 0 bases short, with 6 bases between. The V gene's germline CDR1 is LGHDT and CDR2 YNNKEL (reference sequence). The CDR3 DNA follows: TGTGCCAGCAGCCAAGATCCGATTAGCAATCAGCCCCAGCATTTT. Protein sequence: CASSQDPISNQPQHF.

The CDR3 protein is CASSSRYSYGYTF. As DNA, the CDR3 is TGTGCCAGCAGCTCGAGATACTCGTATGGCTACACCTTC. V is TRBV5-8 and J is TRBJ1-2, with no clear D. The CDR3 has 13 residues. The ends were cut back, 3 bases at V and 5 bases at J, with 11 bases in the middle. Germline values: CDR1 SGHTS, CDR2 YDEGEE.